This T cell receptor (beta chain) was sequenced for a study of technical replicates of blood from several donors. TCRdb's copy holds only in-frame clones and misses some; the assay was immunoSEQ multiplex PCR. The repertoire has under 95,000 clones, about 98% of them found once; the top ten carry approximately 0.15%. Trimming shortened V by 3 bases and J by 8 bases, and 10 bases separated the two germline ends. CDR1 SNHLY and CDR2 FYNNEI come from the germline V gene. CDR3 length equals 12 residues. The chain carries TRBV2 and TRBJ1-2; D is undetermined. The TCR sequence derives from a human donor in good health. Specimen: T cells isolated from PBMCs. This chain's CDR3 is CASSEQTEGYTF. The CDR3 DNA is TGTGCCAGCAGTGAGCAGACGGAGGGCTACACCTTC.